The 22 T cell receptor beta chains below all came from one sample that was sequenced in a study of cytomegalovirus exposure and HLA in healthy donors. 13 Jbeta primers and 60 Vbeta primers were used for the PCR. The assay was immunoSEQ multiplex PCR, and TCRdb's table has in-frame clones only and misses some. The table lists 100,000 to 150,000 clones, approximately 74% of them singletons. Specimen: PBMCs. The receptor set was obtained from a man aged 40-49 years in good health and CMV-seropositive.

Regarding this clone: The junction differs from germline at one of its ends, possibly a read error. The chain combines TRBV2 with TRBJ2-7, with 7 bases that match TRBD1. CDR3 length: 12 residues. Germline lookup yields CDR1 SNHLY and CDR2 FYNNEI. CDR3 nucleotides: TGTGCCACCAACCGTGGACAGGCCGGGAAGAACTTC. Protein sequence: CATNRGQAGKNF.

The CDR3 here is CASSSINYGYTF. The DNA of the CDR3 is TGTGCCAGTAGTTCAATTAACTATGGCTACACCTTC. V gene TRBV19 combines with J gene TRBJ1-2; D uncertain. The CDR3 spans 12 residues. Trimming shortened V by 5 bases and J by 1 base, and 5 bases separated the two germline ends. Germline CDR1 and CDR2: LNHDA and SQIVND (reference sequence). The whole variable domain, remainder taken from reference TRBV19 and TRBJ1-2, is DGGITQSPKYLFRKEGQNVTLSCEQNLNHDAMYWYRQDPGQGLRLIYYSQIVNDFQKGDIAEGYSVSREKKESFPLTVTSAQKNPTAFYLCASSSINYGYTFGSGTRLTVV.

Only a few counts were recorded for this clone. The chain employs TRBV4-1 and TRBJ2-7; 9 bases agree with TRBD1. This CDR3 has 13 residues. The germline V gene encodes CDR1 MGHRA and CDR2 YSYEKL. The J segment lost 6 bases and the V segment lost 3 bases, leaving 3 bases of the junction unmatched. CDR3 sequence: CASSQGQGREQYF. For the CDR3, the DNA is TGCGCCAGCAGCCAGGGACAGGGCCGCGAGCAGTACTTC.

The rearrangement joins TRBV5-1 to TRBJ2-1; D remains unclear. From germline, CDR1 is SGHRS and CDR2 YFSETQ. The CDR3 runs to 14 residues. The V and J ends lost 5 bases and 2 bases respectively, with 11 bases between them. The CDR3 region is CASRIISTYNEQFF. As DNA, the CDR3 is TGCGCCAGCAGGATAATAAGCACCTACAATGAGCAGTTCTTC. The full variable domain, its missing parts supplied by reference TRBV5-1 and TRBJ2-1, is KAGVTQTPRYLIKTRGQQVTLSCSPISGHRSVSWYQQTPGQGLQFLFEYFSETQRNKGNFPGRFSGRQFSNSRSEMNVSTLELGDSALYLCASRIISTYNEQFFGPGTRLTVL.

The V gene is TRBV4-1, the J gene TRBJ2-1, with 8 bases fitting TRBD1. Trimming removed 1 base from V and 7 bases from J; junction bases left unmatched: 15. This CDR3 is built from 18 residues. Germline V gives CDR1 MGHRA, CDR2 YSYEKL. CDR3 nucleotide sequence: TGCGCCAGCAGCCAAGCGGGGGACTCTCACAGGGGGACGAATGAGCAGTTCTTC. Translating gives CASSQAGDSHRGTNEQFF.

The V call is TRBV5-6, the J call TRBJ2-5, with 7 bases matching TRBD1. Germline values: CDR1 SGHDT, CDR2 YYEEEE. V lost 4 bases, J lost 5 bases, and 8 bases stayed unmatched. CDR3 length equals 14 residues. In DNA form, the CDR3 reads TGTGCCAGCAGCCCCCCTGACAGGGACGAGACCCAGTACTTC. The encoded protein is CASSPPDRDETQYF.

The chain combines TRBV18 with TRBJ2-7; 12 positions agree with TRBD2. Germline-derived CDR1 and CDR2 are KGHSH and LQKENI. This CDR3 region has 16 residues. The J segment lost 3 bases and the V segment lost 2 bases, leaving 5 bases of the junction unmatched. The DNA for the CDR3 is TGTGCCAGCTCACCATCACCGACTAGCGGGAGCTACGAGCAGTACTTC. Translation: CASSPSPTSGSYEQYF.

The sample holds a few counts of this clone. The chain is built from TRBV7-9 and TRBJ2-7, with 8 bases identical to TRBD1. Germline loops: CDR1 SEHNR, CDR2 FQNEAQ (reference sequence). This CDR3 comprises 14 residues. V trimming: 1 base; J trimming: 4 bases; junction bases outside the gene matches: 3. The CDR3 is CASSLGQGAYEQYF. CDR3 coding DNA: TGTGCCAGCAGCTTAGGGCAGGGGGCTTACGAGCAGTACTTC.

The chain links TRBV27 to TRBJ1-5, with D uncertain. There are 13 residues in the CDR3. V shed 2 bases and J shed 5 bases, with 7 bases lying between them. Germline V gives CDR1 MNHEY, CDR2 SMNVEV (reference sequence). The CDR3 region has the DNA TGTGCCAGCAGTTTAGGGGAGTATCAGCCCCAGCATTTT. Residues: CASSLGEYQPQHF.

The rearrangement links TRBV7-8 to TRBJ1-5; the match to TRBD1 covers 12 bases. The V gene end was trimmed by 5 bases and the J gene end by 2 bases; junction bases not matched to a gene: 7. Germline CDR1 and CDR2: SGHVS and FQNEAQ. CDR3 length: 17 amino acids. CDR3 region: CASSARDRGRGNQPQHF. CDR3 nucleotide sequence: TGTGCCAGCAGCGCTAGGGACAGGGGGCGAGGCAATCAGCCCCAGCATTTT.

This chain links TRBV2 with TRBJ2-2; D is unclear. V lost 2 bases and J lost 2, with 3 bases in between. This CDR3 region has 13 residues. The V gene's germline CDR1 is SNHLY and CDR2 FYNNEI. Written as DNA, the CDR3 is TGTGCCAGCAGTGAACAAAACACCGGGGAGCTGTTTTTT. Residues: CASSEQNTGELFF.

The chain combines TRBV18 with TRBJ2-7; 7 bases line up with TRBD2. CDR1 and CDR2 from the germline V gene are KGHSH and LQKENI. The CDR3 has 16 amino acids. V shed 4 bases and J 4 bases; nucleotides not matched to a gene: 13. Here the CDR3 reads CASSHKGGDSLYEQYF. CDR3 DNA sequence: TGTGCCAGCTCACATAAGGGAGGGGACTCCCTTTACGAGCAGTACTTC.

This rearrangement joins TRBV28 to TRBJ1-1, with 9 bases identical to TRBD1. Germline V gene sequence: CDR1 MDHEN, CDR2 SYDVKM. Trimming cost V 5 bases and J 0 bases; bases outside gene matches: 4. This CDR3 contains 15 residues. CDR3 in amino acids: CASSRDRVMNTEAFF. CDR3 nucleotides: TGTGCCAGCAGTAGGGACAGGGTCATGAACACTGAAGCTTTCTTT.

The V gene is TRBV29-1, the J gene TRBJ2-5, with 8 bases fitting TRBD1. The ends lost 5 bases at V and 14 bases at J; junction bases unmatched: 13. Germline V gene lookup returns CDR1 SQVTM and CDR2 ANQGSEA. The CDR3 has 12 amino acids. The CDR3 is CSVSSGGSSPYF. The CDR3, as DNA: TGCAGCGTTTCCTCAGGGGGCTCGTCCCCTTACTTC.

The chain recombines TRBV5-1 with TRBJ1-2; D may be TRBD1 (6 bases). The CDR3 is 15 residues long. CDR1 is SGHRS, CDR2 YFSETQ, per germline. V shed 0 bases and J shed 3 bases, with 12 bases lying between them. CDR3: CASSLEAGADYGYTF. As DNA, the CDR3 is TGCGCCAGCAGCTTGGAGGCAGGGGCTGACTATGGCTACACCTTC.

The chain joins TRBV5-1 to TRBJ1-1, with D possibly being TRBD1 (6 bases). V lost 0 bases to trimming and J lost 5 bases, with 8 bases between them. This CDR3 has 13 amino acids. Germline V gives CDR1 SGHRS, CDR2 YFSETQ. This chain's CDR3 is CASSLDRATEAFF. The CDR3 nucleotides read TGCGCCAGCAGCTTGGACAGGGCGACTGAAGCTTTCTTT.

The rearrangement joins TRBV7-9 to TRBJ2-7; TRBD1 is a possible D gene (6 bases). The V end was cut by 3 bases, the J end by 4 bases, with 7 bases between. The CDR3 is 12 residues long. Looked up from germline, CDR1 is SEHNR and CDR2 is FQNEAQ (reference sequence). The CDR3 DNA follows: TGTGCCAGCAGCTTCAGGGGTTACGAGCAGTACTTC. Translation: CASSFRGYEQYF.

This chain joins TRBV6-5 and TRBJ2-1; tentatively, D is TRBD2 (7 bases). V lost 2 bases to trimming and J lost 7 bases, with 12 bases between them. CDR1 and CDR2 (germline): MNHEY, SVGAGI. The CDR3 is 14 amino acids. The CDR3 is CASSYGGGRNEQFF. CDR3 nucleotides: TGTGCCAGCAGTTACGGCGGGGGCCGTAATGAGCAGTTCTTC.

This clone came up once. V and J are TRBV29-1 and TRBJ2-3; 7 positions match TRBD2. The CDR3 is 15 amino acids. Unmatched junction bases numbered 8, after V lost 4 bases and J lost 1 base. Germline lookup yields CDR1 SQVTM and CDR2 ANQGSEA. The CDR3 nucleotides are TGCAGCGTTGGGGGGGACGCGGGAGGCACAGATACGCAGTATTTT. Its protein is CSVGGDAGGTDTQYF.

The chain combines TRBV2 with TRBJ2-1, with 7 nucleotides matching TRBD2. Looked up from germline, CDR1 is SNHLY and CDR2 is FYNNEI. The ends lost 2 bases at V and 8 bases at J; junction bases unmatched: 3. The CDR3 has 13 residues. CDR3 region: CASSERAGDEQFF. The CDR3, as DNA: TGTGCCAGCAGTGAAAGGGCGGGGGATGAGCAGTTCTTC.

The chain has TRBV6-5 and TRBJ2-2, with D perhaps TRBD2 (6 bases). CDR1 is MNHEY, CDR2 SVGAGI, per germline. CDR3 length equals 14 residues. The V end lost 6 bases, the J end lost 5 bases, and 13 bases lay between the germline ends. In DNA, the CDR3 is TGTGCCAGCAGCAGGGACTCTAAAACCGGGGAGCTGTTTTTT. It is translated as CASSRDSKTGELFF.

J is TRBJ2-7 and V is TRBV11-3, with D unclear. There are 13 residues in the CDR3. Looked up from germline, CDR1 is SGHNT and CDR2 is YENEEA. V gave up 3 bases and J gave up 4 bases, with 10 bases separating them. The CDR3 nucleotides are TGTGCCAGCAGCTTCCGCCACAGTTACGAGCAGTACTTC. This translates into CASSFRHSYEQYF.